This paragraph reports one T cell receptor beta chain. Its antigen is not known. The data are from a study of CD8+ T cells in alopecia areata. In the study overall: Once tofacitinib had been taken for 6 to 18 months, 6 months off drug followed. Severity scoring for treated patients was based on the percentage of affected scalp area. Regarding the study as a whole: Under tofacitinib, numerous expanded lesional clonotypes remained detectable in scalp and blood.

cDNA reverse transcribed from extracted RNA served as the sequencing template. Repertoires were generated with immunoSEQ multiplex PCR, while TCRdb's copy carries only in-frame clones and drops some. This table holds more than 200,000 clones, more than 60% found once. V gave up 1 base and J gave up 2 bases, with 8 bases separating them. CDR3 length: 14 amino acids. Germline V CDR1 and CDR2: SNHLY, FYNNEI. Treatment: oral pan-JAK inhibitor, 5-10 mg twice daily. The sequenced sample was CD4+ T cells sorted from blood, obtained between weeks 43 and 45, from a patient treated with tofacitinib. The receptor was derived from a human donor with alopecia areata. The V and J genes are TRBV2 and TRBJ2-5; unclear D gene. CDR3 DNA sequence: TGTGCCAGCAGTGAAGGTACACTGCAAGAGACCCAGTACTTC. The encoded protein is CASSEGTLQETQYF.